Presented here are 26 T cell receptor beta chains from one specimen sequenced in a study of shared clonotypes between healthy human individuals (dated by TCRdb to the early 2020s). Library preparation was by the immunoSEQ multiplex PCR assay. TCRdb provides this immuneACCESS table in a form limited to in-frame rearrangements. Some clones are lacking; in checked studies, under half of them reflect an unresolved V gene, and why the rest are absent is not known. The sample table records approximately 1.4 million clones; around 98% of these occur just once. The top ten constitute 0.4% to 0.45% of the sample. The sample comprised naive CD4+ T cells sorted from blood. The label giving this sample's cell subset or site can be read as: CD45RA+ positively selected. The receptors here all came from a man aged 25 to 40 in good health.

The chain carries TRBV5-1 and TRBJ2-3; tentatively, D is TRBD1 (6 bases). V was trimmed by 0 bases and J by 2 bases, leaving 19 bases between them. This CDR3 has 18 amino acids. The germline V gene encodes CDR1 SGHRS and CDR2 YFSETQ. The CDR3 coding sequence is TGCGCCAGCAGCTTGGACCCTACAGGGATCCCCCCCACAGATACGCAGTATTTT. Encoded protein: CASSLDPTGIPPTDTQYF.

The chain is built from TRBV11-3 and TRBJ2-3; unclear D gene. Looked up from germline, CDR1 is SGHNT and CDR2 is YENEEA. The CDR3 runs 11 residues. V was shortened by 3 bases and J by 6 bases, with 4 bases between the two germline ends. CDR3 region: CASSFPDTQYF. CDR3 coding DNA: TGTGCCAGCAGCTTCCCCGATACGCAGTATTTT.

The chain links TRBV21-1 to TRBJ2-7; TRBD1, as called in the table, went unchecked against the DNA. TRBV21-1 counts as a pseudogene. The CDR3 consists of 17 residues. The CDR3 DNA follows: TGTGCCAGCAGCGCAATCAAACCGGGACAGGGGTCCTACGAGCAGTACTTC. Amino acids: CASSAIKPGQGSYEQYF.

V is TRBV11-2 and J is TRBJ2-7; 10 bases map to TRBD2. The CDR3 spans 16 residues. Germline V lookup: CDR1 SGHAT, CDR2 FQNNGV. Trimming removed 3 bases from V and 6 bases from J; junction bases left unmatched: 11. Here the CDR3 reads CASSLTTSGIKSEQYF. The CDR3 DNA is TGTGCCAGCAGCTTGACAACTAGCGGGATAAAAAGCGAGCAGTACTTC.

The CDR3 reads CASSRPSGSTDTQYF. The CDR3 coding sequence is TGCGCCAGCAGCCGGCCTAGCGGGAGCACAGATACGCAGTATTTT. The chain joins TRBV4-1 to TRBJ2-3, with 8 bases aligning to TRBD2. The germline CDR1 and CDR2 sequences are MGHRA and YSYEKL. The CDR3 extends over 15 amino acids. Trimming cost V 4 bases and J 0 bases; bases outside gene matches: 3.

The chain employs TRBV2 and TRBJ1-4; no firm D call. The CDR3 length is 15 residues. Between the trimmed V and J ends, which lost 7 bases and 0 bases, there was a span of 12 bases. Germline lookup yields CDR1 SNHLY and CDR2 FYNNEI. The DNA for the CDR3 is TGTGCCAGCACTTTAATGGGTACAACTAATGAAAAACTGTTTTTT. The encoded protein is CASTLMGTTNEKLFF.

This clone was seen only once. CDR3 bases: TGCGCCAGCAGCTTGGTTTCGCAGGGCACAGATACGCAGTATTTT. It is translated as CASSLVSQGTDTQYF. This sequence joins TRBV5-1 and TRBJ2-3; D not certain. The germline V and J ends were trimmed by 0 bases and 1 base, with 9 bases remaining between them. The CDR3 totals 15 residues. Germline V gene data show CDR1 as SGHRS and CDR2 as YFSETQ.

The genes are TRBV25-1 and TRBJ2-5, with no clear D. CDR1 is MGHDK, CDR2 SYGVNS, per germline. This CDR3 is built from 15 residues. Trimming left V 0 bases short and J 1 base short, with 9 bases between. CDR3 in amino acids: CASSEYKAAQETQYF. CDR3 coding DNA: TGTGCCAGCAGTGAATATAAGGCGGCCCAAGAGACCCAGTACTTC.

The chain uses TRBV16 and TRBJ2-7, with D unclear. Trimming cost V 0 bases and J 2 bases, with 2 bases left between them. The CDR3 consists of 12 residues. Germline lookup yields CDR1 KGHSY and CDR2 FQNENV. The CDR3 region is CASSQSTYEQYF. The CDR3 bases are TGTGCCAGCAGCCAATCAACCTACGAGCAGTACTTC.

The chain links TRBV28 to TRBJ1-2; possibly TRBD1 for D (6 bases). Per the germline V gene, CDR1 is MDHEN and CDR2 is SYDVKM. Trimming left V 4 bases short and J 13 bases short, with 19 bases between. CDR3 size: 13 residues. This CDR3 is CASSSMNYRDGTF. CDR3 nucleotide sequence: TGTGCCAGCAGTTCGATGAATTACAGGGACGGCACCTTC.

CDR3 loop: CAISGTGGRNTEAFF. CDR3 nucleotide sequence: TGTGCCATCAGTGGGACAGGGGGTCGGAACACTGAAGCTTTCTTT. The rearrangement joins TRBV10-3 to TRBJ1-1; 10 bases fit TRBD1. Germline CDR1 reads ENHRY; CDR2 reads SYGVKD. CDR3 length: 15 residues. V lost 4 bases, J lost 1 base, and 3 bases stayed unmatched.

The V gene is TRBV11-3, the J gene TRBJ1-2; 7 bases are a match to TRBD1. This CDR3 is built from 18 residues. The V gene end was trimmed by 0 bases and the J gene end by 0 bases; junction bases not matched to a gene: 10. Germline CDR1 and CDR2: SGHNT and YENEEA. The CDR3 sequence: CASSLDRGQLSPNYGYTF. Here the CDR3 DNA reads TGTGCCAGCAGCTTAGATCGGGGACAGCTCAGTCCTAACTATGGCTACACCTTC.

CDR3 coding DNA: TGTGCCAGCAGTTTATCGAAAACAGGCCAAGAGACCCAGTACTTC. This encodes CASSLSKTGQETQYF. The rearrangement uses TRBV27 and TRBJ2-5, with D possibly TRBD1 on 5 matching bases. The V end was cut by 0 bases, the J end by 1 base, with 9 bases between. The CDR3 is made up of 15 amino acids. CDR1 is MNHEY and CDR2 is SMNVEV in the germline V gene (reference sequence).

As regards this clone: This sample includes further DNA sequences coding for the same CDR3. CDR3 coding DNA: TGCGCCAGCAGCTGGGACAGAGGGGGGACTGAAGCTTTCTTT. The encoded protein is CASSWDRGGTEAFF. This sequence joins TRBV5-1 and TRBJ1-1; TRBD1 matches 7 bases. Unmatched junction bases numbered 7, after V lost 3 bases and J lost 5 bases. The germline V gene has CDR1 SGHRS and CDR2 YFSETQ. The CDR3 consists of 14 residues.

This chain connects TRBV9 to TRBJ2-1; D is perhaps TRBD1 (5 bases). This CDR3 is 16 amino acids long. V was shortened by 1 base and J by 5 bases, with 16 bases between the two germline ends. Germline CDR1 is SGDLS and CDR2 is YYNGEE. The CDR3 region is CASSVLGQGPDNEQFF. The CDR3 DNA is TGTGCCAGCAGCGTATTAGGGCAGGGTCCCGACAATGAGCAGTTCTTC.

This chain connects TRBV6-6 to TRBJ2-5; weak D call: TRBD1 (6 bases). The CDR3 covers 14 residues. Trimming pared 7 bases from V and 2 bases from J, leaving 14 bases between. Per germline, CDR1 MNHNY and CDR2 SVGAGI (reference sequence). CDR3 region: CASTAWGRQETQYF. The CDR3 DNA is TGTGCCAGCACCGCCTGGGGGCGGCAAGAGACCCAGTACTTC.

This clone appeared once. V is TRBV5-1 and J is TRBJ2-5, with 10 positions matching TRBD2. There are 14 residues in the CDR3. V lost 4 bases to trimming and J lost 5 bases; unmatched junction nucleotides: 5. CDR1 is SGHRS and CDR2 is YFSETQ in the germline V gene. CDR3 loop: CASSEAGGFETQYF. CDR3 nucleotide sequence: TGCGCCAGCAGCGAAGCGGGAGGGTTCGAGACCCAGTACTTC.

V usage is TRBV28 and J usage is TRBJ2-3, with a possible D match to TRBD1 (5 bases). This CDR3 contains 15 residues. Trimming removed 7 bases from V and 2 bases from J, with 16 bases in between. Germline V gene sequence: CDR1 MDHEN, CDR2 SYDVKM. The CDR3 DNA reads as TGTGCCAGCACCCAGGACATCTATTACACAGATACGCAGTATTTT. Encoded protein: CASTQDIYYTDTQYF. The entire variable domain, with the rest obtained from reference TRBV28 and TRBJ2-3, is as follows: DVKVTQSSRYLVKRTGEKVFLECVQDMDHENMFWYRQDPGLGLRLIYFSYDVKMKEKGDIPEGYSVSREKKERFSLILESASTNQTSMYLCASTQDIYYTDTQYFGPGTRLTVL.

V and J are TRBV5-1 and TRBJ2-1, with TRBD2 matching over 7 bases. Looked up from germline, CDR1 is SGHRS and CDR2 is YFSETQ. CDR3 length: 14 amino acids. J lost 9 bases, V lost 0 bases, and 6 bases had no gene match. CDR3 loop: CASSLAGTMGEQFF. The CDR3 DNA follows: TGCGCCAGCAGCTTGGCCGGGACTATGGGTGAGCAGTTCTTC.

This rearrangement joins TRBV5-4 to TRBJ2-1, with D unresolved. This CDR3 has 14 amino acids. Germline V gene sequence: CDR1 SGHNT, CDR2 YYREEE (reference sequence). The V and J ends lost 0 bases and 4 bases respectively, with 8 bases between them. The CDR3 reads CASSLETAYNEQFF. The CDR3 bases are TGTGCCAGCAGCTTGGAGACTGCGTACAATGAGCAGTTCTTC.

The chain recombines TRBV15 with TRBJ2-7; 8 nucleotides align to TRBD1. CDR1 and CDR2 (germline): LNHNV, YYDKDF (reference sequence). The CDR3 runs 15 residues. Trimming removed 0 bases from V and 6 bases from J; junction bases left unmatched: 7. The CDR3 coding sequence is TGTGCCACCAGCAGAGACCGACAGGGGCTGGGCGAGCAGTACTTC. Encoded protein: CATSRDRQGLGEQYF.

In its sample, this clone was seen once. The chain recombines TRBV12-5 with TRBJ2-2; 11 bases map to TRBD2. The V segment lost 0 bases and the J segment 6 bases; nucleotides outside the gene matches: 9. This CDR3 is 18 amino acids long. CDR1 is LGHNT, CDR2 FRNRAP, per germline. The CDR3 sequence: CASGLVLSSGRPPGELFF. The CDR3 nucleotides read TGTGCTAGTGGTTTGGTACTGTCTAGCGGGAGGCCCCCCGGGGAGCTGTTTTTT.

This clone was picked up one time. Here the CDR3 DNA reads TGTGCCAGCAGCCCTAAGACAGGGAAAACCTACGAGCAGTACTTC. This gives the protein CASSPKTGKTYEQYF. The chain recombines TRBV28 with TRBJ2-7; 7 nucleotides match TRBD1. J was trimmed by 2 bases and V by 6 bases; bases with no gene match: 10. Germline CDR1 is MDHEN and CDR2 is SYDVKM. CDR3 length: 15 amino acids.

The rearrangement joins TRBV18 to TRBJ2-5; D is possibly TRBD1 or TRBD2 (6 bases each). The ends were cut back, 3 bases at V and 7 bases at J, with 21 bases in the middle. In germline, CDR1 is KGHSH, CDR2 LQKENI. The CDR3 totals 16 residues. The CDR3 region has the DNA TGTGCCAGCTCACCGGGGGGCGATCCAAACGGGGGGACCCAGTACTTC. Encoded protein: CASSPGGDPNGGTQYF. The complete variable domain, with remaining parts taken from reference TRBV18 and TRBJ2-5, reads NAGVMQNPRHLVRRRGQEARLRCSPMKGHSHVYWYRQLPEEGLKFMVYLQKENIIDESGMPKERFSAEFPKEGPSILRIQQVVRGDSAAYFCASSPGGDPNGGTQYFGPGTRLLVL.

This chain connects TRBV5-1 to TRBJ2-3; TRBD1 or TRBD2 may be the D gene (5 bases each). Deletions cut 7 bases from V and 2 bases from J, with 11 bases between. The CDR3 totals 13 residues. The germline V gene encodes CDR1 SGHRS and CDR2 YFSETQ. CDR3 loop: CASGDGATDTQYF. CDR3 nucleotide sequence: TGCGCCAGCGGGGACGGGGCCACAGATACGCAGTATTTT.

With respect to this clone: The same CDR3 arises from other DNA sequences in this sample as well. The chain recombines TRBV7-2 with TRBJ2-1; D possibly corresponds to TRBD2 (6 bases). V lost 3 bases and J 2 bases, leaving 8 bases between the germline ends. Germline lookup yields CDR1 SGHTA and CDR2 FQGNSA. The CDR3 consists of 14 residues. CDR3 DNA sequence: TGTGCCAGCAGCTTCGGCGGGACCTACAATGAGCAGTTCTTC. Amino acids: CASSFGGTYNEQFF.